This T cell receptor beta chain was recorded in a study of blood T cell repertoires in COVID-19. CDR1 and CDR2 (germline): ENHRY, SYGVKD. V was clipped by 0 bases and J by 4 bases, with 7 bases between them. The CDR3 has 14 residues. Sequencing was performed with immunoSEQ multiplex PCR; in TCRdb, only in-frame clones are kept and a portion is missing. The sample has about 59,000 clones, roughly 80% seen once. This rearrangement joins TRBV10-3 to TRBJ2-1, with D perhaps TRBD2 (6 bases). This receptor was identified in a woman aged 45-65 years with active or convalescent COVID-19. Sequenced: peripheral blood. The CDR3: CAISESSGYNEQFF. In nucleotides, the CDR3 is TGTGCCATCAGTGAGTCTAGCGGATACAATGAGCAGTTCTTC.